The 25 T cell receptor beta chains below were found in one sample sequenced in a study of beta chain features in type 1 diabetes. Reverse transcription of all isolated RNA meant that expressed TCRB transcripts were sequenced. The protocol was immunoSEQ multiplex PCR, while the TCRdb copy is restricted to in-frame clones and leaves out a portion. The sample has 300,000 to 400,000 clones; 8% are singletons. Sequencing used central memory CD4+ T cells from blood. The source is a woman aged 18-29 years in good health.

The CDR3 DNA reads as TGCGCCAGCAGCCAAAAGGGAGACTCTGACGCAGGGGCCAACGTCCTGACTTTC. Its translation is CASSQKGDSDAGANVLTF. V and J are TRBV4-1 and TRBJ2-6; TRBD2 might be the D (5 bases). V was trimmed by 2 bases and J by 4 bases, leaving 18 bases between them. The CDR3 runs to 18 residues. Germline V gene sequence: CDR1 MGHRA, CDR2 YSYEKL.

The V gene is TRBV19, the J gene TRBJ2-1; 12 nucleotides align to TRBD2. This CDR3 is built from 15 residues. Germline CDR1 is LNHDA and CDR2 is SQIVND (reference sequence). The V segment lost 5 bases and the J segment 6 bases; nucleotides outside the gene matches: 5. The CDR3 sequence: CASSVTSGSTNEQFF. In DNA form, the CDR3 reads TGTGCCAGTAGTGTGACTAGCGGGAGTACCAATGAGCAGTTCTTC.

In this sample, this clone turned up a few times. J is TRBJ2-7 and V is TRBV28; D ambiguous. Germline V gene data show CDR1 as MDHEN and CDR2 as SYDVKM. CDR3 length: 10 residues. V was clipped by 8 bases and J by 6 bases, with 8 bases between them. In DNA, the CDR3 is TGTGCCAGCGGGGTAGGCGAGCAGTACTTC. Amino acids: CASGVGEQYF.

The rearrangement links TRBV6-5 to TRBJ1-5; D ambiguous. The CDR3 extends over 12 amino acids. The V end was cut by 6 bases, the J end by 10 bases, with 13 bases between. In germline, CDR1 is MNHEY, CDR2 SVGAGI. The CDR3 nucleotides are TGTGCCAGCAGGCAAATTGGCGGTCCCCAGCATTTT. Encoded protein: CASRQIGGPQHF.

This clone was detected only a few times. The chain joins TRBV11-2 to TRBJ2-1, with D possibly TRBD1 on 7 matching bases. From germline, CDR1 is SGHAT and CDR2 FQNNGV. The CDR3 contains 16 residues. V shed 3 bases and J shed 4 bases, with 16 bases lying between them. In DNA form, the CDR3 reads TGTGCCAGCAGCTTGACCGCGGGACAGCCTTACAATGAGCAGTTCTTC. Its translation: CASSLTAGQPYNEQFF.

The genes are TRBV13 and TRBJ2-7; 9 bases agree with TRBD1. V dropped 0 bases and J dropped 2; count of bases not matched to a gene: 2. The germline gives CDR1 PRHDT, CDR2 FYEKMQ (reference sequence). The CDR3 spans 15 residues. CDR3 bases: TGTGCCAGCAGCTTAGGTAGACAGGGGGCCTACGAGCAGTACTTC. Protein: CASSLGRQGAYEQYF.

This clone was observed a few times. V and J are TRBV7-8 and TRBJ2-3, with D tentatively TRBD2 (5 bases). The V end was cut by 3 bases, the J end by 5 bases, with 15 bases between. Germline V gene sequence: CDR1 SGHVS, CDR2 FQNEAQ. The CDR3 extends over 15 amino acids. The CDR3 nucleotides are TGTGCCAGCAGCTTCGGGAACGTTTTTGGAGATACGCAGTATTTT. It codes for CASSFGNVFGDTQYF. The full variable domain, its missing parts supplied by reference TRBV7-8 and TRBJ2-3, is GAGVSQSPRYKVAKRGQDVALRCDPISGHVSLFWYQQALGQGPEFLTYFQNEAQLDKSGLPSDRFFAERPEGSVSTLKIQRTQQEDSAVYLCASSFGNVFGDTQYFGPGTRLTVL.

V is TRBV7-9 and J is TRBJ2-3, with 7 bases matching TRBD1. With 6 bases clipped from V and 6 bases from J, the junction kept 12 bases outside the gene matches. Germline lookup yields CDR1 SEHNR and CDR2 FQNEAQ (reference sequence). This CDR3 is built from 15 residues. The CDR3 spells CASSQVPQTGDTQYF. The CDR3 DNA reads TGTGCCAGCAGTCAGGTCCCACAGACAGGGGATACGCAGTATTTT.

This clone was seen only a few times. The CDR3 region has the DNA TGTGCCAGCAGTTATCGTGGGACAGGGGGCAACGAGCAGTACTTC. Encoded protein: CASSYRGTGGNEQYF. This chain uses TRBV28 with TRBJ2-7, with TRBD1 matching 12 bases. J gave up 5 bases and V 4 bases, and 6 bases lay outside the gene matches. CDR3 length equals 15 residues. In germline, CDR1 is MDHEN, CDR2 SYDVKM.

The chain employs TRBV6-6 and TRBJ2-4, with 7 bases matching TRBD1. Losses at the gene ends were 5 bases for V and 1 base for J; bases not matched to a gene: 5. Germline V gene sequence: CDR1 MNHNY, CDR2 SVGAGI (reference sequence). The CDR3 consists of 15 residues. Written as DNA, the CDR3 is TGTGCCAGCAGTCACGACAGGGAGGCCAAAAACATTCAGTACTTC. Translated, it gives CASSHDREAKNIQYF.

The genes are TRBV5-1 and TRBJ1-1; D is perhaps TRBD1 (5 bases). The CDR3 totals 15 residues. V was clipped by 4 bases and J by 1 base, with 14 bases between them. CDR1 and CDR2 from the germline V gene are SGHRS and YFSETQ. The CDR3 nucleotides read TGCGCCAGCAGCCACTTGACGGGGCCGAACACTGAAGCTTTCTTT. This gives the protein CASSHLTGPNTEAFF.

This clone has a handful of counts. The chain links TRBV7-2 to TRBJ2-5; 8 nucleotides line up with TRBD1. Germline-derived CDR1 and CDR2 are SGHTA and FQGNSA. This CDR3 contains 15 residues. The ends lost 2 bases at V and 5 bases at J; junction bases unmatched: 7. In nucleotides, the CDR3 is TGTGCCAGCAGCTTAAGAACAGGGGGGCGGGAGACCCAGTACTTC. Encoded protein: CASSLRTGGRETQYF. The full variable domain, its missing parts supplied by reference TRBV7-2 and TRBJ2-5, is GAGVSQSPSNKVTEKGKDVELRCDPISGHTALYWYRQSLGQGLEFLIYFQGNSAPDKSGLPSDRFSAERTGGSVSTLTIQRTQQEDSAVYLCASSLRTGGRETQYFGPGTRLLVL.

The chain links TRBV10-2 to TRBJ2-7; D remains ambiguous. CDR3 length: 11 amino acids. Trimming cost V 2 bases and J 7 bases, with 6 bases left between them. The germline CDR1 and CDR2 sequences are WSHSY and SAAADI. CDR3 DNA: TGCGCCAGCAGTGAGCTTGGAGAGCAGTACTTC. This encodes CASSELGEQYF.

The rearrangement uses TRBV2 and TRBJ2-1, with D perhaps matching TRBD1 (6 bases). Per germline, CDR1 SNHLY and CDR2 FYNNEI. This CDR3 region has 11 residues. V lost 8 bases, J lost 8 bases, and 10 bases lay in between. The CDR3 reads CASGQIYEQFF. CDR3 DNA: TGTGCCAGCGGACAGATCTATGAGCAGTTCTTC.

The rearrangement joins TRBV2 to TRBJ1-2; D not certain. The CDR3 covers 13 residues. V gave up 6 bases and J gave up 4 bases, with 12 bases separating them. CDR1 is SNHLY and CDR2 is FYNNEI in the germline V gene. The CDR3 nucleotides are TGTGCCAGCAGGCGTGACGGCCTCTATGGCTACACCTTC. This encodes CASRRDGLYGYTF.

This chain uses TRBV5-5 with TRBJ2-6, with D perhaps being TRBD1 or TRBD2 (5 bases each). The germline V gene has CDR1 SGHKS and CDR2 YYEKEE (reference sequence). The CDR3 length is 15 residues. Trimming removed 9 bases from V and 2 bases from J, with 15 bases in between. CDR3 coding DNA: TGTGCCAAAGGGACCGCCCGAACTGGGGCCAACGTCCTGACTTTC. It translates to CAKGTARTGANVLTF.

V is TRBV5-1 and J is TRBJ2-7; possibly TRBD2 for D (6 bases). This CDR3 is built from 15 residues. Deletions cut 3 bases from V and 3 bases from J, with 16 bases between. Germline assignment: CDR1 SGHRS and CDR2 YFSETQ. This chain's CDR3 is CASSWGTLGNYEQYF. Written as DNA, the CDR3 is TGCGCCAGCAGCTGGGGGACTCTGGGGAACTACGAGCAGTACTTC.

The chain has TRBV6-6 and TRBJ1-2; 9 nucleotides agree with TRBD1. This CDR3 is built from 16 residues. Trimming removed 8 bases from V and 3 bases from J; junction bases left unmatched: 13. The germline V gene encodes CDR1 MNHNY and CDR2 SVGAGI (reference sequence). CDR3 DNA: TGTGCCAGCCGCCGGGACAGGGCAACTATGGACTATGGCTACACCTTC. This translates into CASRRDRATMDYGYTF.

This clone came up a few times. This sequence joins TRBV7-2 and TRBJ2-3; D is ambiguous. Germline V gives CDR1 SGHTA, CDR2 FQGNSA. The CDR3 runs 13 residues. As DNA, the CDR3 is TGTTCCTCCCTAGACCGAGGCACAGATACGCAGTATTTT. Protein product: CSSLDRGTDTQYF.

The rearrangement links TRBV7-9 to TRBJ1-5; unclear D gene. Trimming stripped 4 bases from V and 5 bases from J, with 15 bases between. Germline V gene data show CDR1 as SEHNR and CDR2 as FQNEAQ (reference sequence). The CDR3 runs 15 residues. In nucleotides, the CDR3 is TGTGCCAGCAGCTCGCGAGGTGGGTCCGATCAGCCCCAGCATTTT. As protein: CASSSRGGSDQPQHF.

The rearrangement uses TRBV5-6 and TRBJ2-7; TRBD2 aligns across 11 bases. The CDR3 spans 14 residues. The J segment lost 7 bases and the V segment lost 4 bases, leaving 7 bases of the junction unmatched. Germline CDR1 reads SGHDT; CDR2 reads YYEEEE. In DNA, the CDR3 is TGTGCCAGCAGCCGGGGACTAGCGGCGGGGGAGCAGTACTTC. It specifies CASSRGLAAGEQYF.

This clone was counted between two and nine times. V and J are TRBV10-1 and TRBJ2-7, with unresolved D. This CDR3 contains 12 residues. V gave up 4 bases and J gave up 6 bases, with 10 bases separating them. Germline V gene data show CDR1 as WNHNN and CDR2 as SYGVQD (reference sequence). The CDR3 sequence is CASSGDKGEQYF. In DNA form, the CDR3 reads TGCGCCAGCAGTGGCGACAAAGGCGAGCAGTACTTC.

The V call is TRBV5-6, the J call TRBJ2-7; the D gene is possibly TRBD2 (5 bases). This CDR3 region has 15 residues. The germline CDR1 and CDR2 sequences are SGHDT and YYEEEE. V was clipped by 1 base and J by 6 bases, with 17 bases between them. This chain's CDR3 is CASSLFEGLRTEQYF. Written as DNA, the CDR3 is TGTGCCAGCAGCTTGTTCGAGGGTCTTCGTACCGAGCAGTACTTC.

The chain links TRBV10-3 to TRBJ1-2; a possible D gene is TRBD1 (6 bases). V was clipped by 0 bases and J by 7 bases, with 18 bases between them. This CDR3 region has 16 residues. Germline CDR1 reads ENHRY; CDR2 reads SYGVKD. The CDR3 DNA reads TGTGCCATCAGTGAGTCGAGGGTGGACAGTTCATTTGGCTACACCTTC. This codes for CAISESRVDSSFGYTF.

In this sample, this clone turned up a few times. J is TRBJ1-5 and V is TRBV4-3, with D possibly TRBD1 on 6 matching bases. Germline CDR1 reads LGHNA; CDR2 reads YSLEER. The length of the CDR3 is 15 residues. Trimming stripped 1 base from V and 6 bases from J, with 13 bases between. For the CDR3, the DNA is TGCGCCAGCAGCCAAGTTAGGGGGTTAAGTCAGCCCCAGCATTTT. It encodes CASSQVRGLSQPQHF.